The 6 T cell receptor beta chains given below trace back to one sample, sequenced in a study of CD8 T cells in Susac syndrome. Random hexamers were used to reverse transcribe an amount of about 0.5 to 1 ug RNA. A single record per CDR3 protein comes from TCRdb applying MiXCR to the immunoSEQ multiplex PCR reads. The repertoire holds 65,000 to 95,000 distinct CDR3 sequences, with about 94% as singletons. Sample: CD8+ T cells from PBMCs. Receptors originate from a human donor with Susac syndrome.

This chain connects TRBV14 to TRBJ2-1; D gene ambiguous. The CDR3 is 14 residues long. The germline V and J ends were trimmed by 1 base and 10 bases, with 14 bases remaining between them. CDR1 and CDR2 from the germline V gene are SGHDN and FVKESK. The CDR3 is CASSQGKILIEQFF. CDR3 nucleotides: TGTGCCAGCAGCCAAGGAAAGATTTTGATCGAGCAGTTCTTC.

CDR3 region: CASSWLGLPNTGELFF. The CDR3 coding sequence is TGTGCCAGCAGCTGGCTGGGACTTCCGAACACCGGGGAGCTGTTTTTT. The gene calls are TRBV7-2 and TRBJ2-2; D might be TRBD2 (6 bases). Per germline, CDR1 SGHTA and CDR2 FQGNSA. Trimming took 4 bases from V and 0 from J, leaving 12 bases between them. The length of the CDR3 is 16 residues.

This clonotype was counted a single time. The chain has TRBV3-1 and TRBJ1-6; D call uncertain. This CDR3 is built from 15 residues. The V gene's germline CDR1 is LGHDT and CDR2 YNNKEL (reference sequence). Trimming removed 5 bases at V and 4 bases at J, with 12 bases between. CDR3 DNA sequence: TGTGCCAGCAGCGTCTGGATACAATATAATTCACCCCTCCACTTT. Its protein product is CASSVWIQYNSPLHF.

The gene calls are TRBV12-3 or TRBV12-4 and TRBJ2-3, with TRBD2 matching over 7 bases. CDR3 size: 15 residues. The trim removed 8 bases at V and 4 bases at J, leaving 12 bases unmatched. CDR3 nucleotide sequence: TGTGCCAGCCACCAGCTCCGGGGGGAGTCAGATACGCAGTATTTT. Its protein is CASHQLRGESDTQYF.

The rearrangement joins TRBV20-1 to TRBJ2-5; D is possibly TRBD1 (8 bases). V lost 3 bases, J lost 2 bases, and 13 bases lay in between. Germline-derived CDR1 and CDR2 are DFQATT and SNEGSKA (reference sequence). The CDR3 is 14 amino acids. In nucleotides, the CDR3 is TGCAGTGCTAGGGGAGGGGACAGGCAAGAGACCCAGTACTTC. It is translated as CSARGGDRQETQYF.

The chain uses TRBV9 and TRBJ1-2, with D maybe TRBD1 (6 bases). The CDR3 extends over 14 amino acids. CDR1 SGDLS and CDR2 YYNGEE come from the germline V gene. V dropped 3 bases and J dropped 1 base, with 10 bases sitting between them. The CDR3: CASSADRVNYGYTF. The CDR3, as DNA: TGTGCCAGCAGCGCGGACAGAGTTAACTATGGCTACACCTTC.